Below, 13 T cell receptor beta chains from the same sample are listed, as sequenced in a study of blood T cell repertoires in COVID-19. Sequencing used immunoSEQ multiplex PCR; TCRdb keeps in-frame clones, though not all of them. The table has approximately 300,000 clones, approximately 90% seen once. Material: peripheral blood. The origin of the receptors is a woman between 50 and 59 years old with active or convalescent COVID-19.

The chain couples TRBV4-3 to TRBJ2-2, with TRBD1 matching over 9 bases. Germline loops: CDR1 LGHNA, CDR2 YSLEER. Trimming removed 4 bases from V and 4 bases from J; junction bases left unmatched: 10. The CDR3 totals 17 residues. CDR3 amino acids: CASSLSVGTGSTGELFF. CDR3 sequence (DNA): TGCGCCAGCAGCCTAAGCGTCGGGACAGGGAGCACCGGGGAGCTGTTTTTT.

A remark on this clone: An end of the junction does not agree with germline; a read error may underlie this. The chain is built from TRBV15 and TRBJ1-6; D is unresolved. The CDR3 sequence is 13 residues long. Germline assignment: CDR1 LNHNV and CDR2 YYDKDF (reference sequence). The CDR3 bases are TGTGCCACCAGCCCTAACTATATTTCACCCCTCCACTTT. Translating it yields CATSPNYISPLHF.

This chain connects TRBV6-5 to TRBJ1-2; no definite D call. The CDR3 is 13 residues long. V was clipped by 6 bases and J by 2 bases, with 10 bases between them. Per germline, CDR1 MNHEY and CDR2 SVGAGI. CDR3 nucleotides: TGTGCCAGCAGACTCACGGGGAACTATGGCTACACCTTC. Translating it yields CASRLTGNYGYTF.

The V call is TRBV19, the J call TRBJ1-1; TRBD1 matches at 7 bases. Losses at the gene ends were 7 bases for V and 2 bases for J; bases not matched to a gene: 10. This CDR3 has 15 residues. In germline, CDR1 is LNHDA, CDR2 SQIVND (reference sequence). The CDR3 nucleotides read TGTGCCAGTAACAATTGGGGACAGCGCAACACTGAAGCTTTCTTT. Translation gives CASNNWGQRNTEAFF.

To note about this clone: One junction end does not reproduce the germline sequence, and a read error may be involved. The genes are TRBV3-1 (or the pseudogene TRBV3-2) and TRBJ2-1; 12 nucleotides match TRBD1. From germline, CDR1 is LGHDT and CDR2 YNNKEL (reference sequence). The CDR3 covers 13 residues. CDR3 region: CASSQAGTGGELF. The CDR3 nucleotides read TGTGCCAGCAGCCAAGCCGGGACAGGGGGCGAGCTCTTC.

The chain recombines TRBV2 with TRBJ2-7, with D possibly matching TRBD2 (7 bases). This CDR3 is 15 amino acids long. The germline gives CDR1 SNHLY, CDR2 FYNNEI. V was pared by 5 bases and J by 1 base, with 15 bases between. The DNA of the CDR3 is TGTGCCAGCAGTCGAGAGGGGGGGGCATCCTACGAGCAGTACTTC. Protein sequence: CASSREGGASYEQYF.

The rearrangement uses TRBV14 and TRBJ1-4, with 7 bases that match TRBD1. The V segment lost 4 bases and the J segment 4 bases; nucleotides outside the gene matches: 15. This CDR3 is 18 amino acids long. Germline V lookup: CDR1 SGHDN, CDR2 FVKESK. The CDR3 DNA is TGTGCCAGCAGCCCAAGTTGGCGAAGAGGGGGCCTTAATGAAAAACTGTTTTTT. Translated: CASSPSWRRGGLNEKLFF.

This chain links TRBV4-1 with TRBJ2-1; the match to TRBD2 covers 10 bases. CDR3 length: 18 residues. CDR1 is MGHRA and CDR2 is YSYEKL in the germline V gene. The junction had 7 bases not matched to a gene; V was cut back by 0 bases and J by 2 bases. Written as DNA, the CDR3 is TGCGCCAGCAGCCAAGACCCGTGGAGCGGGGGGGCCTACAATGAGCAGTTCTTC. This translates into CASSQDPWSGGAYNEQFF.

This sequence joins TRBV5-1 and TRBJ2-3; 8 nucleotides agree with TRBD2. The CDR3 length is 16 residues. The germline V gene has CDR1 SGHRS and CDR2 YFSETQ. The trim removed 0 bases at V and 1 base at J, leaving 4 bases unmatched. For the CDR3, the DNA is TGCGCCAGCAGCTTGGAACGGCGGGGGGGCACAGATACGCAGTATTTT. Translation: CASSLERRGGTDTQYF. Combining the CDR3 with reference TRBV5-1 and TRBJ2-3 gives the whole variable domain KAGVTQTPRYLIKTRGQQVTLSCSPISGHRSVSWYQQTPGQGLQFLFEYFSETQRNKGNFPGRFSGRQFSNSRSEMNVSTLELGDSALYLCASSLERRGGTDTQYFGPGTRLTVL.

The chain uses TRBV12-3 or TRBV12-4 and TRBJ1-2; no clear D gene. Trimming removed 2 bases from V and 8 bases from J, with 12 bases in between. The length of the CDR3 is 13 residues. The chain's CDR3 is CASSLLVTSGYTF. CDR3 bases: TGTGCCAGCAGTTTACTGGTAACATCGGGCTACACCTTC.

The CDR3 spells CAWSLQQTSSGANVLTF. CDR3 in DNA: TGTGCCTGGAGTTTACAGCAGACTAGCTCTGGGGCCAACGTCCTGACTTTC. The chain recombines TRBV30 with TRBJ2-6, with a possible D match to TRBD2 (6 bases). V lost 2 bases to trimming and J lost 0 bases, with 14 bases between them. This CDR3 is 17 amino acids long. The germline CDR1 and CDR2 sequences are GTSNPN and SVGIG (reference sequence).

The V call is TRBV19, the J call TRBJ1-2; no clear D. The CDR3 is 11 amino acids. In germline, CDR1 is LNHDA, CDR2 SQIVND (reference sequence). Trimming pared 11 bases from V and 8 bases from J, leaving 15 bases between. CDR3 loop: CASYEGLGYTF. Written as DNA, the CDR3 is TGTGCCTCCTATGAGGGTTTAGGCTACACCTTC.

The chain uses TRBV25-1 and TRBJ1-2; D not certain. The CDR3 length is 13 residues. Per germline, CDR1 MGHDK and CDR2 SYGVNS. The V end was cut by 3 bases, the J end by 10 bases, with 15 bases between. The CDR3 DNA sequence: TGTGCCAGCAGTGATGTTCGGGAGGCCGACTACACCTTC. The encoded protein is CASSDVREADYTF.